Listed below are T cell receptor beta chains from one sample, sequenced in a study of cytomegalovirus exposure and HLA in healthy donors. Generated by immunoSEQ multiplex PCR, the TCRdb table keeps only in-frame clones and is missing some. The data contain approximately 150,000 clones, 82% of them seen just once; the ten biggest clones take up approximately 3.6%. Sequenced: PBMCs. These receptors all stem from a male donor in good health and CMV-seronegative. The CDR3 runs from the conserved cysteine through the conserved F or W. A D gene is named only where the DNA matches it firmly. Rows may omit the clone size; those that give it use once, few, many or a size class.

-	14	-	TRBV11-1	TRBJ1-1	TGTGCCAGCAGCTTAAGGTTAGGGAGCACTGAAGCTTTCTTT	CASSLRLGSTEAFF
-	14	TRBD1	TRBV5-1	TRBJ1-4	TGCGCCAGCAGCCGACAGGGGGCGAATGAAAAACTGTTTTTT	CASSRQGANEKLFF
-	13	-	TRBV6-6	TRBJ1-2	TGTGCCAGCAGTTACGAGGCAGTCTATGGCTACACCTTC	CASSYEAVYGYTF
once	16	TRBD2	TRBV5-4	TRBJ2-5	TGTGCCAGCAGCCAACCAAGCGGGGGCCTCCAAGAGACCCAGTACTTC	CASSQPSGGLQETQYF
-	14	TRBD1	TRBV30	TRBJ1-5	TGTGCCTGGGAGGACAGGGGGAGGCTTCAGCCCCAGCATTTT	CAWEDRGRLQPQHF
-	15	TRBD1	TRBV7-8	TRBJ2-5	TGTGCCAGCAGCTCTGGGACAGGGGAACAAGAGACCCAGTACTTC	CASSSGTGEQETQYF
-	16	TRBD2	TRBV11-2	TRBJ2-7	TGTGCCAGCACCCGCGGGGGGATTGGGCGGGACTACGAGCAGTACTTC	CASTRGGIGRDYEQYF
once	16	TRBD1	TRBV12-5	TRBJ2-7	TGTGCTAGTGGTTTGCCCCCCGGGACAGGTAATTACGAGCAGTACTTC	CASGLPPGTGNYEQYF
-	13	-	TRBV11-3	TRBJ1-1	TGTGCCAGCAGCTCTACCTATTACACTGAAGCTTTCTTT	CASSSTYYTEAFF
-	12	TRBD1	TRBV15	TRBJ1-1	TGTGCCACCAGCGGAGAGGACAGGGAAGCTTTCTTT	CATSGEDREAFF
-	16	TRBD2	TRBV14	TRBJ2-1	TGTGCCAGCAGCCATGAGTGGGGGGGAGTGTTCAATGAGCAGTTCTTC	CASSHEWGGVFNEQFF
-	15	-	TRBV9	TRBJ1-4	TGTGCCAGCAGCCCCCGCGGGGTATTTCGGGAAAAACTGTTTTTT	CASSPRGVFREKLFF
-	17	-	TRBV15	TRBJ1-3	TGTGCCACCAGCAGAGCCCTGACACGGTCTGGTGGAAACACCATATATTTT	CATSRALTRSGGNTIYF
-	15	TRBD1	TRBV28	TRBJ2-7	TGTGCCAGCAGTTTAGGGGACAGAAAATCCTACGAGCAGTACTTC	CASSLGDRKSYEQYF
-	16	-	TRBV6-1	TRBJ2-4	TGTGCCAGCAGTGCCCGACAGGAGCTAGCCAAAAACATTCAGTACTTC	CASSARQELAKNIQYF
-	15	-	TRBV25-1	TRBJ1-6	TGTGCCAGCACTCTCGCGGACAGATATAATTCACCCCTCCACTTT	CASTLADRYNSPLHF
-	13	-	TRBV29-1	TRBJ2-7	TGCAGCGTTGAAGATCAAGAAGGGGACGAGCAGTACTTC	CSVEDQEGDEQYF
-	14	-	TRBV19	TRBJ2-2	TGTGCCAGTAGTCCGGGACTGCACACCGGGGAGCTGTTTTTT	CASSPGLHTGELFF
-	17	TRBD2	TRBV9	TRBJ2-1	TGTGCCAGCAGCGACCGACTAGCGGGAGGGCCAATGAATGAGCAGTTCTTC	CASSDRLAGGPMNEQFF
-	14	-	TRBV12-5	TRBJ1-2	TGTGCTAGTGGTTTGCCCGGGGAGGGGTATGGCTACACCTTC	CASGLPGEGYGYTF
-	16	TRBD1	TRBV7-2	TRBJ2-5	TGTGCCAGCAGTCAAACAGGGGTTAGCGTCCAAGAGACCCAGTACTTC	CASSQTGVSVQETQYF
-	14	-	TRBV5-6	TRBJ2-2	TGTGCCAGCAGCTTGCCTTCGCTCAAGGAGGGGCTGTTTTTT	CASSLPSLKEGLFF
once	15	TRBD2	TRBV13	TRBJ2-5	TGTGCCAGCAGCCCCCTGACTAGCGGCCAAGAGACCCAGTACTTC	CASSPLTSGQETQYF
-	17	TRBD1	TRBV27	TRBJ2-3	TGTGCCAGCAGTTTATCGTTGGGGGACAGCAGCACAGATACGCAGTATTTT	CASSLSLGDSSTDTQYF
-	13	-	TRBV5-4	TRBJ1-2	TGTGCCAGCAGCTTGATAGGGGGAGTTGGCTACACCTTC	CASSLIGGVGYTF
few	16	TRBD2	TRBV5-1	TRBJ2-7	TGCGCCAGCAGCAGCAGGGGAGCGGGAGGTCACAACGAGCAGTACTTC	CASSSRGAGGHNEQYF
-	19	TRBD1	TRBV5-4	TRBJ2-1	TGTGCCAGCAGCTCCGGGACAGGGGGAAAAGTTTACCCCGGGGCTGAGCAGTTCTTC	CASSSGTGGKVYPGAEQFF
-	11	-	TRBV29-1	TRBJ2-7	TGCAGCGTTGAAGTATCCTACGAGCAGTACTTC	CSVEVSYEQYF
-	14	-	TRBV11-2	TRBJ2-1	TGTGCCAGCAGCCCGGGGGACGGGCCCGGTGAGCAGTTCTTC	CASSPGDGPGEQFF
-	17	TRBD1	TRBV19	TRBJ1-5	TGTGCCAGTAGCTCCCCTAAAGGACAGGGGGCACGGCAGCCCCAGCATTTT	CASSSPKGQGARQPQHF
-	14	TRBD2	TRBV19	TRBJ2-4	TGTGCCAGTAGGGAAGCGGGGGGGAAAAACATTCAGTACTTC	CASREAGGKNIQYF
-	15	TRBD2	TRBV6-5	TRBJ2-3	TGTGCCAGCAGTTCGCGGGGGTCTAGCACAGATACGCAGTATTTT	CASSSRGSSTDTQYF
-	12	-	TRBV30	TRBJ1-2	TGTGCCTGGAGTAGCCTTAACTATGGCTACACCTTC	CAWSSLNYGYTF
-	15	TRBD1	TRBV2	TRBJ1-6	TGTGCCAGCAGCGCGGGACAGGGGGTCTATTCACCCCTCCACTTT	CASSAGQGVYSPLHF
-	14	TRBD1	TRBV7-6	TRBJ1-1	TGTGCCAGCAGCACCGGGACAGGAAACACTGAAGCTTTCTTT	CASSTGTGNTEAFF
-	14	TRBD1	TRBV4-1	TRBJ1-2	TGCGCCTCCACGTGGCAGGGGGGTAACTATGGCTACACCTTC	CASTWQGGNYGYTF
-	16	-	TRBV7-6	TRBJ1-1	TGTGCCAGCAGCTTAGAAGACGGAGCAATGAACACTGAAGCTTTCTTT	CASSLEDGAMNTEAFF
-	15	TRBD2	TRBV19	TRBJ2-7	TGTGCCAGTAGTACAACTAGCGGTTTCTCCTACGAGCAGTACTTC	CASSTTSGFSYEQYF
-	14	-	TRBV6-5	TRBJ1-2	TGTGCCAGCAGTGCCGGGGGAGCTAACTATGGCTACACCTTC	CASSAGGANYGYTF
-	14	TRBD1	TRBV6-1	TRBJ1-5	TGTGCCGCCCGACCGGGCAGGGGGCATCAGCCCCAGCATTTT	CAARPGRGHQPQHF
-	13	-	TRBV5-4	TRBJ2-1	TGTGCCAGCAGCTTCCAATATAGGAGTGAGCAGTTCTTC	CASSFQYRSEQFF
-	16	TRBD2	TRBV7-3	TRBJ2-3	TGTGCCAGCAGCTTAACCAGCGGGGGTAGCACAGATACGCAGTATTTT	CASSLTSGGSTDTQYF
-	13	-	TRBV5-1	TRBJ2-7	TGCGCCAGCGCGACCGGGACACAATACGAGCAGTACTTC	CASATGTQYEQYF
-	19	TRBD1	TRBV7-3	TRBJ2-4	TGTGCCAGCAGCTTAAGGTGGACAGGGACAATACCTGCCAAAAACATTCAGTACTTC	CASSLRWTGTIPAKNIQYF
-	17	TRBD2	TRBV4-2	TRBJ2-3	TGTGCCAGCAGCCAAGAGACAGCGGGAGGGGGCACAGATACGCAGTATTTT	CASSQETAGGGTDTQYF
-	17	TRBD2	TRBV4-2	TRBJ2-3	TGTGCCAGCAGCCAAGTAGGGGTAGCGGGGGGCGCAGATACGCAGTATTTT	CASSQVGVAGGADTQYF
-	14	-	TRBV6-5	TRBJ2-3	TGTGCCAGCAGTTACTCCCTACAGGGAGATACGCAGTATTTT	CASSYSLQGDTQYF
-	16	-	TRBV5-1	TRBJ2-7	TGCGCCAGCAGCCGGGTGGGTGACTCTCTCCCTTACGAGCAGTACTTC	CASSRVGDSLPYEQYF
-	15	TRBD1	TRBV5-5	TRBJ1-4	TGTGCCAGCAGCTCCACAGGGGTTACTAATGAAAAACTGTTTTTT	CASSSTGVTNEKLFF
-	15	TRBD2	TRBV6-6	TRBJ2-1	TGTGCCAGCAGTTCTACTAGCGGGGCCTACAATGAGCAGTTCTTC	CASSSTSGAYNEQFF
-	14	-	TRBV9	TRBJ2-1	TGTGCCAGCAGCGTAGTCCCTAGTACCGATGAGCAGTTCTTC	CASSVVPSTDEQFF
-	18	-	TRBV21-1	TRBJ1-5	TGTGCCAGCAGCAACCGGGGCCCTCGGGACTTTAGCAATCAGCCCCAGCATTTT	CASSNRGPRDFSNQPQHF
few	15	-	TRBV5-1	TRBJ1-2	TGCGCCAGCAGCTCCTCTGGGCAGGCCAACTATGGCTACACCTTC	CASSSSGQANYGYTF
-	15	TRBD1	TRBV7-7	TRBJ2-3	TGTGCCAGCAGCGCCCAGCCCACAGGGGTAGATACGCAGTATTTT	CASSAQPTGVDTQYF